These T cell receptor beta chains were read from a single sample in a study of shared clonotypes between healthy human individuals. Sequencing used immunoSEQ multiplex PCR; TCRdb keeps in-frame clones, though not all of them. The sample has about 1 million clones, about 76% seen once; the top ten hold approximately 1.5%. The sequenced sample was memory CD4+ T cells sorted from blood. The receptor set was obtained from a man aged 18-30 years in good health. CDR3s leave out the opening cysteine and the closing phenylalanine or tryptophan. Each record gives: J gene, V gene, CDR3 protein.

j_call: TRBJ2-1
v_call: TRBV5-6
cdr3_aa: ASSLRQGYSYNEQF

j_call: TRBJ1-5
v_call: TRBV5-1
cdr3_aa: ASSPGQGGQPQH

j_call: TRBJ1-1
v_call: TRBV7-9
cdr3_aa: ASSTGGGFGSTEAF

j_call: TRBJ1-1
v_call: TRBV2
cdr3_aa: ASRTRQGPTEAF

j_call: TRBJ2-1
v_call: TRBV4-1
cdr3_aa: ASSQAILGGSSYNEQF

j_call: TRBJ2-4
v_call: TRBV7-2
cdr3_aa: ASSLGGSKNIQY

j_call: TRBJ2-2
v_call: TRBV9
cdr3_aa: ASSPGRGLVPGELF

j_call: TRBJ2-3
v_call: TRBV10-3
cdr3_aa: AISDRGGADTQY

j_call: TRBJ2-2
v_call: TRBV6-6
cdr3_aa: ASSRTGGRTGELF

j_call: TRBJ1-4
v_call: TRBV6-5
cdr3_aa: ASSYAVHPQKLF

j_call: TRBJ1-5
v_call: TRBV15
cdr3_aa: ATSRESGGGNQPQH

j_call: TRBJ1-1
v_call: TRBV6-6
cdr3_aa: ASSQDYTEAF

j_call: TRBJ2-7
v_call: TRBV9
cdr3_aa: ASSAGQGTYEQY

j_call: TRBJ2-7
v_call: TRBV7-9
cdr3_aa: ASSSWDRGLGEQY

j_call: TRBJ1-2
v_call: TRBV29-1
cdr3_aa: SVEVARGGYGYT

j_call: TRBJ2-1
v_call: TRBV5-1
cdr3_aa: ASSFIGDPYNEQF

j_call: TRBJ2-1
v_call: TRBV6-1
cdr3_aa: ASRPGGSYNEQF

j_call: TRBJ1-6
v_call: TRBV18
cdr3_aa: ASSPQTVSVNSPLH

j_call: TRBJ2-7
v_call: TRBV6-1
cdr3_aa: ASSGSRQGGAYEQY

j_call: TRBJ1-2
v_call: TRBV7-8
cdr3_aa: ASSLAPGQGRTG

j_call: TRBJ2-5
v_call: TRBV6-1
cdr3_aa: ASTRVWQETQY

j_call: TRBJ2-7
v_call: TRBV6-5
cdr3_aa: ASSYSRGEQY

j_call: TRBJ2-5
v_call: TRBV9
cdr3_aa: ASSVGWTGGNGETQY

j_call: TRBJ2-3
v_call: TRBV4-3
cdr3_aa: ASSTRTSALSTDTQY

j_call: TRBJ1-3
v_call: TRBV10-3
cdr3_aa: AISEDLSGNTIY

j_call: TRBJ2-7
v_call: TRBV9
cdr3_aa: ASSGSGAAYEQY

j_call: TRBJ1-1
v_call: TRBV11-2
cdr3_aa: ASSLIGLSEAF

j_call: TRBJ2-5
v_call: TRBV7-2
cdr3_aa: ASSLGLAGVETQY

j_call: TRBJ2-2
v_call: TRBV19
cdr3_aa: ASRLSGGELF

j_call: TRBJ1-5
v_call: TRBV28
cdr3_aa: ASSFLGRQPQH

j_call: TRBJ1-3
v_call: TRBV9
cdr3_aa: ASSASLGGIY

j_call: TRBJ1-5
v_call: TRBV5-6
cdr3_aa: ASSVGQGNQPQH

j_call: TRBJ1-2
v_call: TRBV30
cdr3_aa: AWSPWGTATYGSGYT

j_call: TRBJ2-5
v_call: TRBV10-2
cdr3_aa: ASSEQQETQY

j_call: TRBJ2-7
v_call: TRBV4-1
cdr3_aa: ASSQIRTGGYEQY

j_call: TRBJ2-7
v_call: TRBV6-1
cdr3_aa: ASSERGRINEQY

j_call: TRBJ1-2
v_call: TRBV28
cdr3_aa: ATEDPLTRYGYT

j_call: TRBJ2-3
v_call: TRBV11-3
cdr3_aa: ASSLNQRGSTDTQY

j_call: TRBJ1-4
v_call: TRBV14
cdr3_aa: ASSQVSVGAGELF

j_call: TRBJ2-7
v_call: TRBV30
cdr3_aa: AWSISGTGRDEQY

j_call: TRBJ2-2
v_call: TRBV10-2
cdr3_aa: ASSEGGASRLF

j_call: TRBJ1-3
v_call: TRBV30
cdr3_aa: AGSRSDRASGNTIY

j_call: TRBJ2-3
v_call: TRBV7-2
cdr3_aa: ASSYRLAGSTDTQY

j_call: TRBJ1-2
v_call: TRBV27
cdr3_aa: ASSLKANYGYT

j_call: TRBJ2-2
v_call: TRBV5-1
cdr3_aa: ASSQLAGSGITGELF

j_call: TRBJ2-7
v_call: TRBV6-5
cdr3_aa: ASSYSRLTYEQY

j_call: TRBJ2-1
v_call: TRBV4-1
cdr3_aa: ASSQAGLLSYNEQF

j_call: TRBJ2-4
v_call: TRBV5-1
cdr3_aa: ASRTETSGNIQY

j_call: TRBJ2-1
v_call: TRBV10-3
cdr3_aa: AILGDGNEQF

j_call: TRBJ1-1
v_call: TRBV7-9
cdr3_aa: ASSLAGVGITEAF

j_call: TRBJ2-3
v_call: TRBV10-3
cdr3_aa: ATGTKPGDTQY

j_call: TRBJ2-3
v_call: TRBV5-1
cdr3_aa: ASSSRQTDTQY

j_call: TRBJ1-2
v_call: TRBV10-3
cdr3_aa: AISGGSYGYT

j_call: TRBJ2-1
v_call: TRBV30
cdr3_aa: AWNLAGPRNEQF